This TCR beta chain stems from a study of blood T cell repertoires in COVID-19. Study information: COVID-19 samples collected from the United States, Italy and Spain covered acute and convalescent phases.

In germline, CDR1 is SNHLY, CDR2 FYNNEI. V lost 2 bases to trimming and J lost 2 bases, with 11 bases between them. This CDR3 is built from 15 residues. As handled by the study authors: Estimation of nucleated cell counts was performed using reference gene primer amplification. The data were produced by immunoSEQ multiplex PCR, yet TCRdb's version contains in-frame clones alone and is incomplete. That table supplies the V and J calls and clone size; D and trimming were determined from the DNA. The profile shows about 350,000 clones, around 90% of them singletons. The chain employs TRBV2 and TRBJ2-3; D uncertain. What was sequenced was peripheral blood. This sequence was found in a woman in her sixties or seventies with COVID-19, enrolled during active disease. CDR3 sequence reads: CASSERGGYTDTQYF. In DNA form, the CDR3 reads TGTGCCAGCAGTGAACGCGGCGGATACACAGATACGCAGTATTTT.